The 8 T cell receptor beta chains listed next were all sequenced from one sample in a study of blood T cell repertoires in COVID-19. The protocol was immunoSEQ multiplex PCR, while the TCRdb copy is restricted to in-frame clones and leaves out a portion. This sample carries fewer than 110,000 clones, 91% of them seen once, and the ten largest clones take 17%. The specimen sequenced was peripheral blood. The source of these receptors is a man aged 50-59 years with acute or convalescent COVID-19.

The chain carries TRBV6-2 or TRBV6-3 and TRBJ2-7; D not resolved. CDR3 length equals 12 residues. Trimming left V 4 bases short and J 5 bases short, with 9 bases between. Germline loops: CDR1 MNHEY, CDR2 SVGEGT. Here the CDR3 reads CASSSLLDEQYF. In DNA, the CDR3 is TGTGCCAGCAGTTCCCTTCTAGACGAGCAGTACTTC.

V usage is TRBV7-2 and J usage is TRBJ2-3; 7 bases line up with TRBD2. Germline V gives CDR1 SGHTA, CDR2 FQGNSA. The CDR3 covers 15 residues. V trimming: 0 bases; J trimming: 6 bases; junction bases outside the gene matches: 6. As DNA, the CDR3 is TGTGCCAGCAGCTTAGCTTCGGCGGGGGAGGATACGCAGTATTTT. Its protein is CASSLASAGEDTQYF. Drawing the rest from reference TRBV7-2 and TRBJ2-3, the complete variable domain is GAGVSQSPSNKVTEKGKDVELRCDPISGHTALYWYRQSLGQGLEFLIYFQGNSAPDKSGLPSDRFSAERTGGSVSTLTIQRTQQEDSAVYLCASSLASAGEDTQYFGPGTRLTVL.

CDR3 in DNA: TGCGCCAGCAGCCAAGATCCGAGGGGAGGTCAGTACTTC. Translated: CASSQDPRGGQYF. The rearrangement joins TRBV4-1 to TRBJ2-5; D is possibly TRBD2 (6 bases). The CDR3 spans 13 residues. CDR1 is MGHRA and CDR2 is YSYEKL in the germline V gene. The V gene lost 0 bases and the J gene lost 11 bases, with 13 bases spanning the gap.

This clone was detected once. The genes are TRBV2 and TRBJ2-7; TRBD2 agrees at 11 bases. Germline CDR1 SNHLY, CDR2 FYNNEI. With 6 bases clipped from V and 2 bases from J, the junction kept 9 bases outside the gene matches. The CDR3 is 16 amino acids. CDR3 nucleotide sequence: TGTGCCAGCAGCGCCCTTAGCGGGGGGGCCCCCTACGAGCAGTACTTC. The encoded protein is CASSALSGGAPYEQYF.

This clone was detected once. The V call is TRBV19, the J call TRBJ2-7; D is unclear. Trimming removed 4 bases from V and 3 bases from J, with 10 bases in between. The CDR3 is made up of 13 amino acids. The V gene's germline CDR1 is LNHDA and CDR2 SQIVND (reference sequence). CDR3: CASSTSLGYEQYF. The CDR3, as DNA: TGTGCCAGTAGTACCTCCCTCGGCTACGAGCAGTACTTC.

The chain recombines TRBV29-1 with TRBJ2-7; D is uncertain. Germline assignment: CDR1 SQVTM and CDR2 ANQGSEA. This CDR3 contains 12 residues. The V end was cut by 4 bases, the J end by 0 bases, with 7 bases between. The CDR3 DNA reads TGCAGCGTTGCCATGAGCTCCTACGAGCAGTACTTC. Protein product: CSVAMSSYEQYF.

This chain connects TRBV4-1 to TRBJ2-5; TRBD1 aligns across 8 bases. From germline, CDR1 is MGHRA and CDR2 YSYEKL. With V trimmed by 4 bases and J by 1 base, 5 bases remained unmatched. The CDR3 length is 15 residues. CDR3 region: CASSPLGTGQETQYF. For the CDR3, the DNA is TGCGCCAGCAGCCCTCTCGGGACAGGCCAAGAGACCCAGTACTTC.

The table lists this clone with a few counts. This chain links TRBV14 with TRBJ1-4; D possibly corresponds to TRBD1 (5 bases). Germline V gives CDR1 SGHDN, CDR2 FVKESK. Trimming pared 4 bases from V and 2 bases from J, leaving 14 bases between. This CDR3 comprises 16 residues. The CDR3 region is CASSLLGGTTNEKLFF. The CDR3 DNA follows: TGTGCCAGCAGCCTACTTGGGGGGACGACTAATGAAAAACTGTTTTTT.